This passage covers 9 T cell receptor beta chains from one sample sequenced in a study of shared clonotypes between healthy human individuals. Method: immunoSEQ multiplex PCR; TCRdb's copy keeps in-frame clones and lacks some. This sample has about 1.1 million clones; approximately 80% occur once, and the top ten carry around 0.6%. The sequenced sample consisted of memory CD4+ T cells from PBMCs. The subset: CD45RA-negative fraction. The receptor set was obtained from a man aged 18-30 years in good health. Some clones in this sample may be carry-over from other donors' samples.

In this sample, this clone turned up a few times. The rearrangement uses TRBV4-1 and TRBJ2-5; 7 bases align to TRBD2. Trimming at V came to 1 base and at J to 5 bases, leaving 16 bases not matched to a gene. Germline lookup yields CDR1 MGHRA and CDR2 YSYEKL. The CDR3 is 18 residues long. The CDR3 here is CASSQGISEGGPFETQYF. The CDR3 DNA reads TGCGCCAGCAGCCAAGGAATAAGTGAGGGAGGGCCTTTCGAGACCCAGTACTTC.

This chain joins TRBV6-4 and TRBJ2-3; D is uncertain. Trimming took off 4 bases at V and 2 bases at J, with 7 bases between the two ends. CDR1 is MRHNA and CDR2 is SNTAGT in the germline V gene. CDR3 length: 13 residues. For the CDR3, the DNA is TGTGCCAGCAGTGTGGCAATCACAGATACGCAGTATTTT. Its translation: CASSVAITDTQYF.

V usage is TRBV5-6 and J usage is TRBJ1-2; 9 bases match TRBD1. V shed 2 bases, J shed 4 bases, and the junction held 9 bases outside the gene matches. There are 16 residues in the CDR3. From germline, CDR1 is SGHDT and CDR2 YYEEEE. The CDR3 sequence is CASSFTGGELIYGYTF. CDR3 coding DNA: TGTGCCAGCAGCTTCACAGGGGGCGAATTAATCTATGGCTACACCTTC.

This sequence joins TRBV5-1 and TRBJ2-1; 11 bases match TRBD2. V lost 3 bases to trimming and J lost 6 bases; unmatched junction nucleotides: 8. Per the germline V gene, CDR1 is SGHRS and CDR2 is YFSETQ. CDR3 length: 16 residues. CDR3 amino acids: CASSSRVTSGVNEQFF. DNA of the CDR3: TGCGCCAGCAGCTCTAGAGTGACTAGCGGGGTCAATGAGCAGTTCTTC.

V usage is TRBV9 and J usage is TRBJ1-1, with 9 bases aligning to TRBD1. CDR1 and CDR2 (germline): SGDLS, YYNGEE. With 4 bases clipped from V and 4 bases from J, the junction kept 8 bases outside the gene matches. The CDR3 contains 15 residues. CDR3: CASSPRDRVGTEAFF. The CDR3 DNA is TGTGCCAGCAGCCCCCGGGACAGGGTGGGCACTGAAGCTTTCTTT.

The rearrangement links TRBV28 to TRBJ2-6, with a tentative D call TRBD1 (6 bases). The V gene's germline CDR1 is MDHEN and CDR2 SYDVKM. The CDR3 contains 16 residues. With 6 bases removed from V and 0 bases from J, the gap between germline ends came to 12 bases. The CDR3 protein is CASRSDRSSGANVLTF. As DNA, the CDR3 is TGTGCCAGCAGATCGGACAGAAGCTCTGGGGCCAACGTCCTGACTTTC.

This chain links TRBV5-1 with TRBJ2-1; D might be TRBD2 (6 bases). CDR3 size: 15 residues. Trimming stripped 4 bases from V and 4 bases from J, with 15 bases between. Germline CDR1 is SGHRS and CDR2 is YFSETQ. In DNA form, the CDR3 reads TGCGCCAGCAGCCCTTTAAGGCGGGATTACAATGAGCAGTTCTTC. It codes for CASSPLRRDYNEQFF.

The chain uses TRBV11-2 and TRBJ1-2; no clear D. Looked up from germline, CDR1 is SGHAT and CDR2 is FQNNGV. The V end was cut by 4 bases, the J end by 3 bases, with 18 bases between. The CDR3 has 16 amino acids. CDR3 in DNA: TGTGCCAGCAGCTCTCGGGGTAGGGAGGCGGACTATGGCTACACCTTC. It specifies CASSSRGREADYGYTF. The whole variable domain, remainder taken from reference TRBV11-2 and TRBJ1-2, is EAGVAQSPRYKIIEKRQSVAFWCNPISGHATLYWYQQILGQGPKLLIQFQNNGVVDDSQLPKDRFSAERLKGVDSTLKIQPAKLEDSAVYLCASSSRGREADYGYTFGSGTRLTVV.

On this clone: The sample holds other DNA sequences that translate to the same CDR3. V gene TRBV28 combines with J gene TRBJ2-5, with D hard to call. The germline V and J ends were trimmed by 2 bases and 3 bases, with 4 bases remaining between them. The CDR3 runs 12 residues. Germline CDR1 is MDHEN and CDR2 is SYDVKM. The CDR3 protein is CASSLGEETQYF. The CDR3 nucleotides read TGTGCCAGCAGTTTAGGGGAAGAGACCCAGTACTTC.